A single sample is the source of the 18 T cell receptor beta chains below, sequenced in a study of T-cell reconstitution after alpha-beta-depleted transplantation in children. Researchers prepared the TCRbeta library using unique molecular identifiers, the study reports. In TCRdb, the PCR reads were re-called with MiXCR into one record per CDR3 protein. Of roughly 250,000 distinct CDR3 sequences in the sample, less than 9% were seen once. Specimen: PBMCs, mostly from graft donor cells, collected 180 days after TCRalphabeta/CD19-depleted stem cell transplant. The source of these receptors is a male patient younger than 18 who had a stem cell transplant for acute lymphoblastic leukemia, so the T cells may come from the graft donor.

Many counts were recorded for this clonotype. CDR3 sequence: CASSFPGSNTEAFF. The DNA of the CDR3 is TGCGCCAGCAGCTTTCCGGGTTCCAACACTGAAGCTTTCTTT. The chain recombines TRBV5-1 with TRBJ1-1; no clear D gene. Germline CDR1 reads SGHRS; CDR2 reads YFSETQ. V lost 2 bases to trimming and J lost 2 bases, with 10 bases between them. The CDR3 is 14 amino acids.

This clonotype showed up many times. This chain links TRBV7-2 with TRBJ2-5; 13 bases are a match to TRBD2. In germline, CDR1 is SGHTA, CDR2 FQGNSA. The CDR3 runs to 17 residues. The junction had 7 bases not matched to a gene; V was cut back by 5 bases and J by 1 base. The CDR3 is CASSPWTSGRLQETQYF. The DNA of the CDR3 is TGTGCCAGCAGCCCCTGGACTAGCGGGAGACTCCAAGAGACCCAGTACTTC.

This clonotype was detected ten times or more. V is TRBV6-1 and J is TRBJ2-7, with TRBD2 matching 13 bases. The length of the CDR3 is 17 residues. After removal of 6 bases from V and 5 bases from J, the junction contained 13 bases not matched to a gene. Germline V gene data show CDR1 as MNHNS and CDR2 as SASEGT. Here the CDR3 DNA reads TGTGCCAGCAGATCCATCGGACTAGCGGGAGTTCTCAACGAGCAGTACTTC. It encodes CASRSIGLAGVLNEQYF.

This clonotype was recorded many times. The V gene is TRBV27, the J gene TRBJ1-5, with D perhaps matching TRBD1 (6 bases). With 11 bases removed from V and 9 bases from J, the gap between germline ends came to 17 bases. CDR3 length: 12 amino acids. Germline CDR1 MNHEY, CDR2 SMNVEV (reference sequence). The CDR3 nucleotides read TGTGCCTCGTCCCAGGGGCTGGGGCCCCAGCATTTT. Amino acid sequence: CASSQGLGPQHF.

This clonotype was recorded at least ten times. V gene TRBV20-1 combines with J gene TRBJ2-2; D might be TRBD1 (5 bases). This CDR3 has 15 residues. The V gene's germline CDR1 is DFQATT and CDR2 SNEGSKA (reference sequence). V shed 1 base and J shed 0 bases, with 9 bases lying between them. The CDR3 sequence: CSARADSSNTGELFF. The CDR3 nucleotides read TGCAGTGCTAGAGCCGACAGCTCGAACACCGGGGAGCTGTTTTTT.

This clonotype was found many times. The chain carries TRBV29-1 and TRBJ2-7, with TRBD1 as a possible D gene (6 bases). V was clipped by 7 bases and J by 0 bases, with 16 bases between them. Per germline, CDR1 SQVTM and CDR2 ANQGSEA. This CDR3 contains 14 residues. CDR3 sequence: CSARPRGSSYEQYF. The CDR3 DNA is TGCAGCGCTCGACCCAGGGGCAGCTCCTACGAGCAGTACTTC.

This clonotype was observed at least ten times. The chain has TRBV7-3 and TRBJ2-1; 10 bases match TRBD1. With 1 base clipped from V and 9 bases from J, the junction kept 9 bases outside the gene matches. CDR3 length: 16 residues. Germline CDR1 reads SGHTA; CDR2 reads FQGTGA. CDR3 in DNA: TGTGCCAGCAGCTTAAGGAGAGACAGGGGGCAGGGTGAGCAGTTCTTC. Translating it yields CASSLRRDRGQGEQFF.

At least ten counts were recorded for this clonotype. The chain uses TRBV28 and TRBJ2-2; TRBD2 matches at 11 bases. Losses at the gene ends were 2 bases for V and 2 bases for J; bases not matched to a gene: 4. The CDR3 runs 17 residues. The germline CDR1 and CDR2 sequences are MDHEN and SYDVKM. The DNA of the CDR3 is TGTGCCAGCAGTTTACGACTAGCGGGGCCAAACACCGGGGAGCTGTTTTTT. Its protein is CASSLRLAGPNTGELFF.

This clonotype has ten or more counts. This chain connects TRBV12-3 or TRBV12-4 to TRBJ1-1; possible D gene TRBD1, 5 bases. Deletions cut 6 bases from V and 1 base from J, with 12 bases between. This CDR3 is built from 14 residues. The CDR3 loop reads CASSARAQNTEAFF. The CDR3 nucleotides read TGTGCCAGCAGCGCCAGGGCCCAGAACACTGAAGCTTTCTTT.

In its sample, this clonotype was seen many times. The chain has TRBV28 and TRBJ2-3, with no clear D. Trimming shortened V by 6 bases and J by 4 bases, and 5 bases separated the two germline ends. The CDR3 runs 11 residues. Looked up from germline, CDR1 is MDHEN and CDR2 is SYDVKM. CDR3 coding DNA: TGTGCCAGCAGCTCCGCAGATACGCAGTATTTT. Encoded protein: CASSSADTQYF.

This clonotype was observed at least ten times. This chain connects TRBV12-3 or TRBV12-4 to TRBJ2-4, with D tentatively TRBD1 (7 bases). The CDR3 contains 15 residues. With 4 bases removed from V and 9 bases from J, the gap between germline ends came to 19 bases. CDR3 loop: CASSSRQGGSGIQYF. CDR3 bases: TGTGCCAGCAGTTCTCGTCAGGGGGGAAGCGGCATTCAGTACTTC.

This clonotype was recorded many times. This chain links TRBV20-1 with TRBJ2-5; 9 bases are a match to TRBD2. This CDR3 comprises 15 residues. CDR1 and CDR2 from the germline V gene are DFQATT and SNEGSKA (reference sequence). Unmatched junction bases numbered 8, after V lost 3 bases and J lost 3 bases. The DNA for the CDR3 is TGCAGTGCTAGGGGAGGCGGGGGGGCGAAAGAGACCCAGTACTTC. This gives the protein CSARGGGGAKETQYF.

This clonotype was seen at least ten times. The CDR3 bases are TGCGCCAGCAGCTTTCAGTACAATGAGCAGTTCTTC. Translation gives CASSFQYNEQFF. The rearrangement uses TRBV5-1 and TRBJ2-1; the D is unclear. The V end was cut by 2 bases, the J end by 4 bases, with 4 bases between. CDR1 and CDR2 (germline): SGHRS, YFSETQ. This CDR3 is 12 amino acids long. Filled out from reference TRBV5-1 and TRBJ2-1, the complete variable domain reads KAGVTQTPRYLIKTRGQQVTLSCSPISGHRSVSWYQQTPGQGLQFLFEYFSETQRNKGNFPGRFSGRQFSNSRSEMNVSTLELGDSALYLCASSFQYNEQFFGPGTRLTVL.

In this sample, this clonotype turned up many times. This rearrangement joins TRBV15 to TRBJ2-3, with 12 bases that match TRBD2. Germline loops: CDR1 LNHNV, CDR2 YYDKDF (reference sequence). The CDR3 contains 18 residues. V lost 5 bases to trimming and J lost 6 bases; unmatched junction nucleotides: 15. This CDR3 is CATSRTSGAPPSSDTQYF. Here the CDR3 DNA reads TGTGCCACCAGCCGGACTAGCGGGGCCCCTCCTAGCAGCGATACGCAGTATTTT.

This clonotype was found many times. The chain combines TRBV7-8 with TRBJ2-7; 11 bases agree with TRBD2. V was clipped by 5 bases and J by 1 base; unmatched bases: 10. Germline V gives CDR1 SGHVS, CDR2 FQNEAQ. CDR3 length: 17 amino acids. This chain's CDR3 is CASSPSSLAGVSYEQYF. CDR3 nucleotides: TGTGCCAGCAGCCCCTCTTCACTAGCGGGAGTTTCCTACGAGCAGTACTTC.

This clonotype came up many times. J is TRBJ2-1 and V is TRBV4-1; D tentatively reads TRBD1 or TRBD2 (5 bases each). This CDR3 contains 16 residues. Per the germline V gene, CDR1 is MGHRA and CDR2 is YSYEKL. V lost 5 bases, J lost 2 bases, and 16 bases lay in between. CDR3 sequence: CASSSAEGLTYNEQFF. The DNA of the CDR3 is TGCGCCAGCAGCTCAGCCGAGGGGCTCACCTACAATGAGCAGTTCTTC.

Many counts were recorded for this clonotype. The chain joins TRBV7-8 to TRBJ2-3; TRBD2 is a possible D gene (5 bases). The CDR3 has 16 residues. V lost 5 bases and J 0 bases, leaving 15 bases between the germline ends. Germline CDR1 and CDR2: SGHVS and FQNEAQ. The CDR3: CASSPPRRTSTDTQYF. DNA for the CDR3: TGTGCCAGCAGCCCCCCGAGGAGGACTAGCACAGATACGCAGTATTTT.

The rearrangement uses TRBV6-5 and TRBJ2-1; a weak D match, TRBD2 (6 bases). V was cut by 6 bases and J by 1 base, with 13 bases left in between. From germline, CDR1 is MNHEY and CDR2 SVGAGI. The CDR3 contains 15 residues. The CDR3 DNA is TGTGCCAGCAGACTGGTAGCGGTATCCTACAATGAGCAGTTCTTC. Translation gives CASRLVAVSYNEQFF.